This TCR beta chain came from a study of blood T cells in healthy people across ages. Findings of the study overall: Unknown donor CMV status possibly confounded expanded clonotype changes.

Next came a second PCR, run for about 6 to 12 cycles, which used a sample-barcoded 5' primer along with a J-beta primer mix. A tag from a template-switch adaptor with 12 random nucleotides marked each cDNA molecule. TCRdb re-called the 5' RACE reads with MiXCR, one entry per CDR3 protein. The data contain roughly 700,000 distinct CDR3 sequences, 32% of them seen just once; the ten biggest clones take up approximately 15%. The V segment lost 4 bases and the J segment 7 bases; nucleotides outside the gene matches: 12. CDR1 is SGHTA and CDR2 is FQGNSA in the germline V gene. This CDR3 has 16 amino acids. Extraction of total RNA produced a minimum of 5.5 micrograms from each sample. A remark on this clonotype: As yet, its antigen is unknown.

The specimen sequenced was blood. The chain is built from TRBV7-2 and TRBJ2-1; 8 bases fit TRBD2. The TCR originated in a woman older than 75 in good health. The CDR3 sequence is CASSWLGQRGSNEQFF. CDR3 DNA sequence: TGTGCCAGCAGCTGGTTGGGCCAGCGGGGGTCGAATGAGCAGTTCTTC.